The 3 T cell receptor beta chains given below trace back to one sample, sequenced in a study of post-analysis software for immune sequencing data. Findings and caveats of the study: Roughly 5 TRBV segments occurring more often in patients than controls included TRBV5-6, TRBV5-1 and TRBV20-1.

Prepared libraries of TCR beta cDNA carried unique molecular identifiers. TCRdb itself ran the PCR reads through MiXCR, one entry per CDR3 protein. The sample consists of hundreds of thousands of distinct CDR3 sequences, around 60% of them appearing once. These receptors' targets are unknown. Sequenced material: blood. These receptors all stem from a girl aged 2 to 10 with multiple sclerosis.

This clonotype was observed once. The chain uses TRBV5-1 and TRBJ2-1, with D perhaps TRBD2 (7 bases). Trimming took off 3 bases at V and 9 bases at J, with 25 bases between the two ends. CDR3 size: 17 residues. CDR1 and CDR2 from the germline V gene are SGHRS and YFSETQ. The CDR3 bases are TGCGCCAGCAGCTACCGACCGACGGGGGGCGCGAAGCGTGAGCAGTTCTTC. This sequence encodes CASSYRPTGGAKREQFF. Full variable domain (outside the CDR3, taken from reference TRBV5-1 and TRBJ2-1): KAGVTQTPRYLIKTRGQQVTLSCSPISGHRSVSWYQQTPGQGLQFLFEYFSETQRNKGNFPGRFSGRQFSNSRSEMNVSTLELGDSALYLCASSYRPTGGAKREQFFGPGTRLTVL.

This chain uses TRBV29-1 with TRBJ1-2; no firm D call. The CDR3 extends over 13 amino acids. Trimming took 1 base from V and 7 from J, leaving 13 bases between them. CDR1 and CDR2 from the germline V gene are SQVTM and ANQGSEA. CDR3 residues: CSVEVAGNGGYTF. The CDR3 DNA sequence: TGCAGCGTTGAAGTAGCCGGAAACGGTGGCTACACCTTC.

This rearrangement joins TRBV7-8 to TRBJ2-1; 11 bases agree with TRBD2. J lost 6 bases, V lost 3 bases, and 7 bases had no gene match. Germline loops: CDR1 SGHVS, CDR2 FQNEAQ. The CDR3 spans 16 residues. The chain's CDR3 is CASSFRTSGRGNEQFF. The DNA for the CDR3 is TGTGCCAGCAGCTTCCGAACTAGCGGGAGAGGCAATGAGCAGTTCTTC.